This T cell receptor beta chain is drawn from a study of CD8 T cells in ankylosing spondylitis. Broader study findings: Significant enrichment of disease-linked clones was reportedly seen in matched ankylosing spondylitis synovial fluid.

CDR3 size: 20 residues. Losses at the gene ends were 0 bases for V and 4 bases for J; bases not matched to a gene: 9. Germline V CDR1 and CDR2: MNHEY, SVGEGT. Using its own MiXCR run on the 5' RACE reads, TCRdb lists one record per CDR3 protein. Counted here are about 250,000 distinct CDR3 sequences, about 10% occurring once; the ten biggest clones make up 2% to 3%. This clonotype was picked up many times. The target antigen is unknown. What was sequenced was blood, either unsorted or a sorted T cell fraction (not recorded which). This clonotype was obtained from a male donor with ankylosing spondylitis or in good health (not recorded which). The gene calls are TRBV6-2 or TRBV6-3 and TRBJ2-2; 15 bases map to TRBD2. The CDR3 bases are TGTGCCAGCAGTTACTCAGGGACTAGCGGGAGGACGGGGATCACCGGGGAGCTGTTTTTT. Translated: CASSYSGTSGRTGITGELFF.